What follows are 28 T cell receptor beta chains derived from one specimen sequenced in a study of OX40 agonist ivuxolimab in advanced cancers. Clones were sequenced by immunoSEQ multiplex PCR, and TCRdb holds only the in-frame ones, with some missing. In the table there are under 85,000 clones, around 88% of which are singletons. Sequences were derived from CD4+ or CD8+ T cells sorted from blood, sampled in a trial of the OX40 agonist ivuxolimab. The origin of the receptors is an adult with an advanced solid tumor such as melanoma, head and neck, liver or kidney cancer.

This sequence joins TRBV11-2 and TRBJ2-7, with TRBD1 identical over 9 bases. CDR1 is SGHAT and CDR2 is FQNNGV in the germline V gene. V lost 3 bases to trimming and J lost 4 bases; unmatched junction nucleotides: 4. The length of the CDR3 is 14 residues. Written as DNA, the CDR3 is TGTGCCAGCAGCTTGGGACAGGGATGGTACGAGCAGTACTTC. It translates to CASSLGQGWYEQYF.

V usage is TRBV7-9 and J usage is TRBJ2-1; D not resolved. Per germline, CDR1 SEHNR and CDR2 FQNEAQ (reference sequence). The CDR3 covers 13 residues. The V end was cut by 5 bases, the J end by 8 bases, with 13 bases between. The CDR3 DNA reads TGTGCCAGCAGCCCCTGGAGTTTAGATGAGCAGTTCTTC. This sequence encodes CASSPWSLDEQFF.

This clone has more than one count but fewer than ten. The chain carries TRBV29-1 and TRBJ2-7; possibly TRBD1 for D (7 bases). The CDR3 has 10 residues. The V end lost 5 bases, the J end lost 6 bases, and 8 bases lay between the germline ends. The V gene's germline CDR1 is SQVTM and CDR2 ANQGSEA. The CDR3 here is CSVQGGEQYF. CDR3 bases: TGCAGCGTTCAGGGGGGCGAGCAGTACTTC.

The rearrangement joins TRBV19 to TRBJ2-3; D may be TRBD2 (7 bases). The germline V and J ends were trimmed by 8 bases and 2 bases, with 17 bases remaining between them. CDR3 size: 15 residues. Germline lookup yields CDR1 LNHDA and CDR2 SQIVND (reference sequence). DNA for the CDR3: TGTGCCAGTCACCTGGCGGGGGCTTCCACAGATACGCAGTATTTT. This gives the protein CASHLAGASTDTQYF.

The chain joins TRBV7-9 to TRBJ2-5; 11 bases map to TRBD2. This CDR3 has 13 residues. The junction had 5 bases not matched to a gene; V was cut back by 3 bases and J by 11 bases. The germline V gene has CDR1 SEHNR and CDR2 FQNEAQ (reference sequence). CDR3 bases: TGTGCCAGCAGCTTTACTAGCGGGGGAGCTCAGTACTTC. This codes for CASSFTSGGAQYF. The whole variable domain, remainder taken from reference TRBV7-9 and TRBJ2-5, is DTGVSQNPRHKITKRGQNVTFRCDPISEHNRLYWYRQTLGQGPEFLTYFQNEAQLEKSRLLSDRFSAERPKGSFSTLEIQRTEQGDSAMYLCASSFTSGGAQYFGPGTRLLVL.

The gene calls are TRBV28 and TRBJ1-3; a weak D match, TRBD1 (5 bases). Per the germline V gene, CDR1 is MDHEN and CDR2 is SYDVKM. CDR3 length: 14 residues. V was clipped by 3 bases and J by 4 bases, with 10 bases between them. Here the CDR3 reads CASSFGGTGNTIYF. For the CDR3, the DNA is TGTGCCAGCAGTTTTGGAGGGACGGGAAACACCATATATTTT.

The V and J genes are TRBV5-1 and TRBJ2-2; a possible D gene is TRBD2 (6 bases). This CDR3 comprises 15 residues. The germline V and J ends were trimmed by 0 bases and 3 bases, with 9 bases remaining between them. Per germline, CDR1 SGHRS and CDR2 YFSETQ. CDR3 sequence (DNA): TGCGCCAGCAGCTTGGGAGGAGGGGACACCGGGGAGCTGTTTTTT. Encoded protein: CASSLGGGDTGELFF.

This clone was seen once. The chain has TRBV7-9 and TRBJ2-3; D perhaps matches TRBD2 (7 bases). The V and J ends lost 5 bases and 2 bases respectively, with 17 bases between them. CDR1 is SEHNR and CDR2 is FQNEAQ in the germline V gene (reference sequence). This CDR3 is built from 16 residues. CDR3 DNA: TGTGCCAGCAGCGCGCCTCGGGGGGCCTACACAGATACGCAGTATTTT. Translated, it gives CASSAPRGAYTDTQYF.

V is TRBV2 and J is TRBJ2-1; no definite D call. This CDR3 is 11 amino acids long. The germline gives CDR1 SNHLY, CDR2 FYNNEI. Trimming stripped 6 bases from V and 2 bases from J, with 2 bases between. The CDR3 here is CASSAYNEQFF. The CDR3 DNA sequence: TGTGCCAGCAGCGCCTACAATGAGCAGTTCTTC.

The chain employs TRBV7-9 and TRBJ2-2; TRBD1 agrees at 9 bases. The germline V gene encodes CDR1 SEHNR and CDR2 FQNEAQ (reference sequence). The CDR3 runs to 17 residues. Trimming took 6 bases from V and 0 from J; bases not matched to a gene: 8. In DNA, the CDR3 is TGTGCCAGCAGGAAACCGGGACAGGGCTCGAACACCGGGGAGCTGTTTTTT. Its translation: CASRKPGQGSNTGELFF.

The J gene is TRBJ1-1, the V gene TRBV11-2; D remains ambiguous. CDR1 and CDR2 from the germline V gene are SGHAT and FQNNGV. This CDR3 has 15 amino acids. With 1 base removed from V and 1 base from J, the gap between germline ends came to 10 bases. CDR3 DNA: TGTGCCAGCAGCTTAGGGCCCAGAGAGAACACTGAAGCTTTCTTT. Amino acids: CASSLGPRENTEAFF.

This rearrangement joins TRBV19 to TRBJ1-4; D remains ambiguous. CDR1 is LNHDA, CDR2 SQIVND, per germline (reference sequence). The CDR3 is 14 residues long. Trimming cost V 7 bases and J 7 bases, with 16 bases left between them. CDR3: CASKVRVSFEKLFF. The CDR3 DNA is TGTGCCAGTAAGGTCCGGGTTTCTTTTGAAAAACTGTTTTTT.

The genes are TRBV11-2 and TRBJ2-2; 8 bases align to TRBD1. The length of the CDR3 is 17 residues. CDR1 is SGHAT, CDR2 FQNNGV, per germline. The ends lost 3 bases at V and 1 base at J; junction bases unmatched: 7. The CDR3 DNA is TGTGCCAGCAGCTTCGCGACCGGGACAGGGAACACCGGGGAGCTGTTTTTT. This codes for CASSFATGTGNTGELFF.

Only a few counts were recorded for this clone. The V and J genes are TRBV28 and TRBJ2-7, with no clear D. The CDR3 consists of 11 residues. Trimming took 5 bases from V and 3 from J, leaving 5 bases between them. Germline V lookup: CDR1 MDHEN, CDR2 SYDVKM. CDR3 region: CASSINYEQYF. The CDR3 DNA reads TGTGCCAGCAGTATAAACTACGAGCAGTACTTC.

The chain combines TRBV9 with TRBJ1-4; tentative D call: TRBD1 (6 bases). Germline V gene sequence: CDR1 SGDLS, CDR2 YYNGEE. V was clipped by 3 bases and J by 6 bases, with 15 bases between them. CDR3 length equals 15 residues. This chain's CDR3 is CASSGGGDGYEKLFF. In DNA form, the CDR3 reads TGTGCCAGCAGCGGAGGGGGGGACGGATATGAAAAACTGTTTTTT.

The V and J genes are TRBV6-1 and TRBJ2-7, with D perhaps TRBD1 or TRBD2 (5 bases each). V was pared by 7 bases and J by 6 bases, with 16 bases between. CDR1 and CDR2 (germline): MNHNS, SASEGT. The CDR3 consists of 13 residues. The CDR3 spells CASKGQVGGEQYF. CDR3 coding DNA: TGTGCCAGCAAAGGGCAGGTTGGGGGCGAGCAGTACTTC.

This chain connects TRBV15 to TRBJ1-1, with no clear D. V lost 1 base, J lost 1 base, and 10 bases lay in between. Germline V gives CDR1 LNHNV, CDR2 YYDKDF (reference sequence). The CDR3 loop spans 15 amino acids. DNA of the CDR3: TGTGCCACCAGCAGAGGACAATCCGGGAACACTGAAGCTTTCTTT. Protein product: CATSRGQSGNTEAFF.

The chain carries TRBV28 and TRBJ2-7; 9 bases align to TRBD2. The CDR3 covers 18 residues. The V and J ends lost 7 bases and 1 base, in that order; junction bases with no gene match: 17. From germline, CDR1 is MDHEN and CDR2 SYDVKM. The CDR3 sequence: CASTRRVGASGASYEQYF. The CDR3 nucleotides are TGTGCCAGCACCCGAAGGGTGGGGGCTAGCGGGGCGTCCTACGAGCAGTACTTC.

The CDR3 DNA is TGTGCCAGCAGTGACAACCAAGGACGTGTTGGCTACACCTTC. Its protein is CASSDNQGRVGYTF. J is TRBJ1-2 and V is TRBV2; no firm D call. This CDR3 is 14 amino acids long. Germline CDR1 reads SNHLY; CDR2 reads FYNNEI. Trimming removed 3 bases at V and 7 bases at J, with 15 bases between.

The rearrangement joins TRBV6-5 to TRBJ1-1; no firm D call. The CDR3 has 11 amino acids. Germline V CDR1 and CDR2: MNHEY, SVGAGI. V lost 7 bases and J lost 4, with 7 bases in between. CDR3 region: CASKSTTEAFF. CDR3 DNA: TGTGCCAGCAAGAGCACCACTGAAGCTTTCTTT.

The chain uses TRBV20-1 and TRBJ1-2; D perhaps matches TRBD1 (6 bases). The CDR3 consists of 11 residues. V lost 3 bases, J lost 7 bases, and 9 bases lay in between. The germline V gene has CDR1 DFQATT and CDR2 SNEGSKA (reference sequence). The CDR3 DNA follows: TGCAGTGCTAGCTCACAGGGTGGCTACACCTTC. Translation gives CSASSQGGYTF.

The V call is TRBV2, the J call TRBJ1-4; 8 bases are a match to TRBD1. Germline V lookup: CDR1 SNHLY, CDR2 FYNNEI. The CDR3 length is 17 residues. With V trimmed by 4 bases and J by 0 bases, 7 bases remained unmatched. CDR3 protein: CASSGRTGGTTNEKLFF. The CDR3, as DNA: TGTGCCAGCAGTGGTAGAACAGGGGGTACAACTAATGAAAAACTGTTTTTT. Complete variable domain (other parts from reference TRBV2 and TRBJ1-4): EPEVTQTPSHQVTQMGQEVILRCVPISNHLYFYWYRQILGQKVEFLVSFYNNEISEKSEIFDDQFSVERPDGSNFTLKIRSTKLEDSAMYFCASSGRTGGTTNEKLFFGSGTQLSVL.

In this sample, this clone turned up once. The chain employs TRBV6-1 and TRBJ1-6, with D hard to call. Trimming cost V 5 bases and J 7 bases, with 6 bases left between them. Germline CDR1 is MNHNS and CDR2 is SASEGT. The length of the CDR3 is 12 residues. This CDR3 reads CASSQRNSPLHF. CDR3 DNA: TGTGCCAGCAGTCAAAGAAATTCACCCCTCCACTTT.

This chain joins TRBV5-5 and TRBJ1-6, with D maybe TRBD1 (5 bases). This CDR3 has 15 residues. CDR1 is SGHKS, CDR2 YYEKEE, per germline (reference sequence). Trimming took off 4 bases at V and 10 bases at J, with 18 bases between the two ends. In DNA form, the CDR3 reads TGTGCCAGCAGCCTAGAGGAAGGGGCGAGGTCACCCCTCCACTTT. This gives the protein CASSLEEGARSPLHF.

Notes on this clone: Other DNA sequences in this sample translate to the same CDR3. J is TRBJ2-1 and V is TRBV18; D is undetermined. This CDR3 contains 13 residues. Trimming cost V 3 bases and J 3 bases, with 6 bases left between them. CDR1 and CDR2 (germline): KGHSH, LQKENI. The CDR3 protein is CASSPGFYNEQFF. The CDR3, as DNA: TGTGCCAGCTCACCCGGATTCTACAATGAGCAGTTCTTC.

This clone has more than one count but fewer than ten. The chain is built from TRBV2 and TRBJ2-2; D ambiguous. The CDR3 consists of 15 residues. Germline loops: CDR1 SNHLY, CDR2 FYNNEI. The V gene lost 4 bases and the J gene lost 5 bases, with 14 bases spanning the gap. The CDR3 is CASSVLASGTGELFF. The CDR3, as DNA: TGTGCCAGCAGTGTTCTGGCATCGGGTACCGGGGAGCTGTTTTTT.

This clone has just one count. The same CDR3 can be traced to other DNA sequences in this sample. V gene TRBV5-1 combines with J gene TRBJ2-5; no reliable D call. The CDR3 sequence is 12 residues long. The germline V and J ends were trimmed by 2 bases and 4 bases, with 6 bases remaining between them. Per the germline V gene, CDR1 is SGHRS and CDR2 is YFSETQ. CDR3 coding DNA: TGCGCCAGCAGCTTCCAAGGAGAGACCCAGTACTTC. It encodes CASSFQGETQYF.

The chain has TRBV11-2 and TRBJ2-5; 7 nucleotides match TRBD1. The J call may be mistaken, given a closer DNA end match to TRBJ2-7. The length of the CDR3 is 14 residues. CDR1 SGHAT and CDR2 FQNNGV come from the germline V gene. The CDR3, as DNA: TGTGCCAGCAGCTCCGGGACAGCCTCCTACGAGCAGTACTTC. This encodes CASSSGTASYEQYF.